The clone carrying this T cell receptor (beta chain) has a single count. As yet, its antigen is unknown. Repeated repertoire sampling spanned the course of chemoradiotherapy. These data are taken from a study of chemoradiotherapy in HPV16-positive cancers. Study details: Candidate HPV-specific clones and shared TCR motifs came from a couple of HPV16-positive patients.

TCRdb's copy holds only in-frame clones and misses some; the assay was immunoSEQ multiplex PCR. Seen here are about 7,000 clones, approximately 74% observed once, and the top ten hold 16%. Study observations and caveats: For HPV16-positive patients, expanding HPV-responsive T cells associated with longer recurrence-free survival. Non-HPV-specific T cells did not expand in tumors during treatment, whereas candidate HPV-specific clones and E7-related motifs did.

The CDR3 runs to 16 residues. Between the trimmed V and J ends, which lost 0 bases and 0 bases, there was a span of 11 bases. Germline V gene sequence: CDR1 LGHNA, CDR2 YNFKEQ. The chain employs TRBV4-2 and TRBJ1-1; D may be TRBD1 (6 bases). This receptor was taken from a human donor with HPV-associated anogenital cancer. Sample: tumor tissue, taken from a patient who underwent chemoradiotherapy. The CDR3 loop is CASSQDLAGVNTEAFF. The CDR3 DNA is TGTGCCAGCAGCCAAGATCTGGCAGGGGTGAACACTGAAGCTTTCTTT.